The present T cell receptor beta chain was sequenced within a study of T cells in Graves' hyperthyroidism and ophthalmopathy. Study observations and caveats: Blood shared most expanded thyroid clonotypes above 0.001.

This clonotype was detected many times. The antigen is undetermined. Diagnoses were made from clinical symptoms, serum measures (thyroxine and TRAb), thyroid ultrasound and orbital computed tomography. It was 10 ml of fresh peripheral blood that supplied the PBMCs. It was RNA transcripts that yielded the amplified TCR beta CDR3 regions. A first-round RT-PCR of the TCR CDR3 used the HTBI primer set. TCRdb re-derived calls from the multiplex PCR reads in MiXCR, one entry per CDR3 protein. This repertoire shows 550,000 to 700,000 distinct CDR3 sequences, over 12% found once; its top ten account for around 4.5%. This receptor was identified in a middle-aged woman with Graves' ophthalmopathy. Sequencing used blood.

Written as DNA, the CDR3 is TGCAGTGCTAGACCCCAAGGGACCCGGGGCTATGGCTACACCTTC. Translation gives CSARPQGTRGYGYTF. V is TRBV20-1 and J is TRBJ1-2; tentatively, D is TRBD1 (5 bases). Per germline, CDR1 DFQATT and CDR2 SNEGSKA (reference sequence). The CDR3 extends over 15 amino acids. Trimming cost V 2 bases and J 4 bases, with 17 bases left between them.